The next 10 T cell receptor beta chains were all read from a single sample in a study of T cells after yellow fever vaccination. MiXCR was run by TCRdb on the 5' RACE reads, yielding one entry per CDR3 protein. Of 450,000 to 550,000 distinct CDR3 sequences listed, about 19% are singletons. Sequenced material: PBMCs, taken 15 days after the yellow fever booster vaccination. These TCRs come from a man aged 30-40 years who received the YFV17D yellow fever vaccine.

V usage is TRBV11-2 and J usage is TRBJ1-2; D unresolved. This CDR3 is built from 13 residues. With 2 bases removed from V and 2 bases from J, the gap between germline ends came to 6 bases. The V gene's germline CDR1 is SGHAT and CDR2 FQNNGV. CDR3 residues: CASSLKSNYGYTF. The CDR3 region has the DNA TGTGCCAGCAGCTTAAAGAGCAACTATGGCTACACCTTC.

The rearrangement links TRBV7-8 to TRBJ2-2; 7 nucleotides agree with TRBD1. V was clipped by 2 bases and J by 1 base; unmatched bases: 7. This CDR3 is 17 amino acids long. Germline loops: CDR1 SGHVS, CDR2 FQNEAQ. Here the CDR3 DNA reads TGTGCCAGCAGCTTACCACCAGACAGGGAGAACACCGGGGAGCTGTTTTTT. Amino acids: CASSLPPDRENTGELFF.

This clonotype has a handful of counts. The chain recombines TRBV6-5 with TRBJ2-5, with D possibly being TRBD2 (6 bases). Deletions cut 2 bases from V and 2 bases from J, with 9 bases between. This CDR3 spans 14 amino acids. Germline V gives CDR1 MNHEY, CDR2 SVGAGI. The CDR3 sequence is CASSYAGRQETQYF. The CDR3 nucleotides read TGTGCCAGCAGTTACGCGGGAAGACAAGAGACCCAGTACTTC.

The chain recombines TRBV7-8 with TRBJ2-7; tentatively, D is TRBD1 (5 bases). With 3 bases removed from V and 5 bases from J, the gap between germline ends came to 14 bases. The CDR3 length is 14 residues. From germline, CDR1 is SGHVS and CDR2 FQNEAQ. The CDR3 reads CASSFGQGANEQYF. The CDR3 coding sequence is TGTGCCAGCAGCTTTGGGCAGGGTGCCAACGAGCAGTACTTC. Supplemented by reference TRBV7-8 and TRBJ2-7, the full variable domain reads GAGVSQSPRYKVAKRGQDVALRCDPISGHVSLFWYQQALGQGPEFLTYFQNEAQLDKSGLPSDRFFAERPEGSVSTLKIQRTQQEDSAVYLCASSFGQGANEQYFGPGTRLTVT.

This clonotype was seen a few times. CDR3 region: CASSPGTIYEQYF. The DNA for the CDR3 is TGTGCCAGCTCACCGGGGACAATCTACGAGCAGTACTTC. The genes are TRBV18 and TRBJ2-7; TRBD1 might be the D (6 bases). Germline V CDR1 and CDR2: KGHSH, LQKENI. The CDR3 totals 13 residues. V lost 3 bases to trimming and J lost 3 bases, with 9 bases between them.

The gene calls are TRBV11-2 and TRBJ2-7; D may correspond to TRBD1 or TRBD2 (6 bases each). Germline CDR1 reads SGHAT; CDR2 reads FQNNGV. Trimming left V 4 bases short and J 6 bases short, with 22 bases between. The CDR3 length is 16 residues. For the CDR3, the DNA is TGTGCCAGCAGCTCCATAACGACAGGTTCGGGGGCCGAGCAGTACTTC. As protein: CASSSITTGSGAEQYF.

This clonotype was seen more than once but under ten times. The junction does not match germline at one end; this may be a read error. The chain recombines TRBV7-7 with TRBJ2-2; 12 bases align to TRBD2. In germline, CDR1 is SSHAT, CDR2 FNYEAQ (reference sequence). The CDR3 length is 15 residues. The CDR3 is CASSYRLAGAGELFF. The CDR3 coding sequence is TGTGCTAGCAGCTACCGACTAGCGGGAGCCGGGGAGCTGTTTTTT.

In this sample, this clonotype turned up a few times. The rearrangement uses TRBV28 and TRBJ2-1, with D perhaps being TRBD1 or TRBD2 (5 bases each). Trimming cost V 4 bases and J 9 bases, with 22 bases left between them. Germline CDR1 is MDHEN and CDR2 is SYDVKM. The CDR3 spans 16 residues. CDR3 DNA sequence: TGTGCCAGCAGTTCAGCCGGGGCAGAAGAGGGGATTGAGCAGTTCTTC. It translates to CASSSAGAEEGIEQFF. The variable domain in full, with the rest retrieved from reference TRBV28 and TRBJ2-1, is DVKVTQSSRYLVKRTGEKVFLECVQDMDHENMFWYRQDPGLGLRLIYFSYDVKMKEKGDIPEGYSVSREKKERFSLILESASTNQTSMYLCASSSAGAEEGIEQFFGPGTRLTVL.

This clonotype was found a few times. The rearrangement uses TRBV25-1 and TRBJ2-5, with 8 positions matching TRBD2. J lost 4 bases, V lost 2 bases, and 9 bases had no gene match. The CDR3 extends over 16 amino acids. Germline-derived CDR1 and CDR2 are MGHDK and SYGVNS. The CDR3 reads CASSEAAGGRVETQYF. The CDR3 coding sequence is TGTGCCAGCAGTGAAGCCGCGGGGGGACGTGTAGAGACCCAGTACTTC.

The chain employs TRBV9 and TRBJ2-2; D remains unclear. CDR1 is SGDLS, CDR2 YYNGEE, per germline. CDR3 length equals 13 residues. V lost 3 bases, J lost 4 bases, and 7 bases lay in between. The CDR3 sequence: CASSGTVTGELFF. CDR3 DNA: TGTGCCAGCAGCGGGACCGTCACCGGGGAGCTGTTTTTT. The full variable domain, rest sourced from reference TRBV9 and TRBJ2-2, is DSGVTQTPKHLITATGQRVTLRCSPRSGDLSVYWYQQSLDQGLQFLIQYYNGEERAKGNILERFSAQQFPDLHSELNLSSLELGDSALYFCASSGTVTGELFFGEGSRLTVL.